This T cell receptor (beta chain) was recorded in a study of blood T cells in healthy people across ages. Study at large: In model experiments, template switching was able to capture about one barcoded beta molecule for every two T cells that were present. Study outcomes and limitations: The unsorted PBMCs prevented any conclusive comparison of naive versus antigen-experienced cells. With age, beta diversity per million T cells declined roughly linearly, significantly by approximately 40.

Germline CDR1 reads SGHTA; CDR2 reads FQGNSA. The V and J ends lost 1 base and 2 bases, in that order; junction bases with no gene match: 6. The CDR3 is 16 residues long. Worth noting for this clonotype: As yet, its antigen is unknown.

Per sample, a minimum of 6 million PBMCs were isolated. PCR was performed a second time for 7 to 11 cycles using a sample-barcoded 5' primer and a J-beta primer mix. TCRdb re-called the 5' RACE reads with MiXCR, one entry per CDR3 protein. The sample lists fewer than 2,000,000 distinct CDR3 sequences, 39% seen once, with approximately 22% in the top ten. This TCR derives from a human donor in good health. The sequencing sample was made of blood. V is TRBV7-2 and J is TRBJ2-5; 8 nucleotides align to TRBD2. DNA for the CDR3: TGTGCCAGCAGCTTAGTGGCGGGGGGCCTACAAGAGACCCAGTACTTC. This translates into CASSLVAGGLQETQYF.